The 7 T cell receptor beta chains below come from one sample, sequenced in a study of HIV-infected patients and healthy controls. Via MiXCR, TCRdb re-called the 5' RACE reads, giving one row per CDR3 protein. The sample lists some 17,000 distinct CDR3 sequences, roughly 15% occurring once. What was sequenced was CD8+ T cells from blood. These receptors were taken from a human donor in good health.

The sample holds many counts of this clonotype. This chain uses TRBV29-1 with TRBJ2-2, with 8 bases that match TRBD1. The CDR3 covers 16 residues. After removal of 4 bases from V and 5 bases from J, the junction contained 12 bases not matched to a gene. Germline V lookup: CDR1 SQVTM, CDR2 ANQGSEA. The CDR3 sequence: CSVGVIDRGETGELFF. The CDR3 nucleotides read TGCAGCGTTGGAGTCATTGACAGGGGCGAGACCGGGGAGCTGTTTTTT.

For this clonotype: A much larger clonotype is one base distant, so this may be a read error. The gene calls are TRBV7-8 and TRBJ1-2, with D perhaps matching TRBD1 (5 bases). The CDR3 totals 14 residues. CDR1 is SGHVS and CDR2 is FQNEAQ in the germline V gene. CDR3 sequence reads: CDSSLLRGNYGYTF. CDR3 coding DNA: TGTGACAGCAGCTTATTACGGGGGAACTATGGCTACACCTTC.

This clonotype was seen at least ten times. This sequence joins TRBV9 and TRBJ2-3; the D call may be TRBD1 or TRBD2 (6 bases each). Trimming took off 6 bases at V and 3 bases at J, with 17 bases between the two ends. Germline V CDR1 and CDR2: SGDLS, YYNGEE. The CDR3 has 15 residues. CDR3 sequence reads: CASIPGGDQTDTQYF. Written as DNA, the CDR3 is TGTGCCAGCATCCCCGGGGGCGACCAAACAGATACGCAGTATTTT.

The sample holds many counts of this clonotype. The chain couples TRBV28 to TRBJ2-3; a weak D match, TRBD2 (7 bases). Between the trimmed V and J ends, which lost 3 bases and 2 bases, there was a span of 15 bases. The CDR3 runs 16 residues. CDR1 MDHEN and CDR2 SYDVKM come from the germline V gene. The CDR3 reads CASSFRAGANTDTQYF. The CDR3 coding sequence is TGTGCCAGCAGTTTTAGGGCGGGGGCGAACACAGATACGCAGTATTTT.

This clonotype was recorded many times. The chain employs TRBV19 and TRBJ1-1, with D hard to call. The CDR3 covers 15 residues. The germline gives CDR1 LNHDA, CDR2 SQIVND (reference sequence). V was clipped by 3 bases and J by 0 bases, with 11 bases between them. Here the CDR3 reads CASSIEADLNTEAFF. CDR3 sequence (DNA): TGTGCCAGTAGTATTGAGGCAGATCTGAACACTGAAGCTTTCTTT.

The V and J genes are TRBV9 and TRBJ1-3; D ambiguous. The V gene's germline CDR1 is SGDLS and CDR2 YYNGEE. The CDR3 runs to 13 residues. V dropped 3 bases and J dropped 4 bases, with 8 bases sitting between them. CDR3 nucleotides: TGTGCCAGCAGCGAGGCCGGGGGAAACACCATATATTTT. Its protein product is CASSEAGGNTIYF.

This clonotype was counted between two and nine times. This chain uses TRBV9 with TRBJ2-7; D is uncertain. In germline, CDR1 is SGDLS, CDR2 YYNGEE. Trimming removed 0 bases at V and 4 bases at J, with 8 bases between. This CDR3 contains 13 residues. The CDR3 bases are TGTGCCAGCAGCGTAGCCAGTTCGTACGAGCAGTACTTC. This codes for CASSVASSYEQYF. Variable domain in full (rest from reference TRBV9 and TRBJ2-7): DSGVTQTPKHLITATGQRVTLRCSPRSGDLSVYWYQQSLDQGLQFLIQYYNGEERAKGNILERFSAQQFPDLHSELNLSSLELGDSALYFCASSVASSYEQYFGPGTRLTVT.